Below, 14 T cell receptor beta chains from the same sample are listed, as sequenced in a study of T cells in Graves' hyperthyroidism and ophthalmopathy. TCR beta CDR3 region amplification was performed from RNA transcripts. HTBI primers were the set used in a first-round RT-PCR of the TCR CDR3. TCRdb re-called the multiplex PCR reads through MiXCR, storing one row per CDR3 protein. The sample holds hundreds of thousands of distinct CDR3 sequences, about 14% seen once. The sequencing sample was made of blood. These receptors all stem from a young woman with Graves' hyperthyroidism.

This clonotype was recorded at least ten times. V usage is TRBV11-2 and J usage is TRBJ2-4; TRBD1 matches at 8 bases. Germline CDR1 and CDR2: SGHAT and FQNNGV. Unmatched junction bases numbered 5, after V lost 1 base and J lost 15 bases. The CDR3 loop spans 12 amino acids. The DNA of the CDR3 is TGTGCCAGCAGCTTAGCGACAGGGGTCCGGTACTTC. Its protein product is CASSLATGVRYF.

There are many counts of this clonotype. The chain joins TRBV20-1 to TRBJ2-1, with 9 bases fitting TRBD2. V gave up 3 bases and J gave up 0 bases; unmatched junction bases: 12. Germline V gene lookup returns CDR1 DFQATT and CDR2 SNEGSKA (reference sequence). The CDR3 covers 18 residues. CDR3 residues: CSASSYVGGRGSYNEQFF. In nucleotides, the CDR3 is TGCAGTGCTAGTTCCTATGTCGGCGGGAGGGGCTCCTACAATGAGCAGTTCTTC.

This clonotype was observed many times. V usage is TRBV18 and J usage is TRBJ1-1; maybe TRBD1 (6 bases). V was clipped by 3 bases and J by 3 bases, with 11 bases between them. CDR1 and CDR2 (germline): KGHSH, LQKENI. The CDR3 has 14 amino acids. In nucleotides, the CDR3 is TGTGCCAGCTCACCCCGGTACAGGGACACTGAAGCTTTCTTT. Translation gives CASSPRYRDTEAFF.

At least ten counts were recorded for this clonotype. The chain joins TRBV7-2 to TRBJ2-1; 7 bases fit TRBD2. After removal of 9 bases from V and 6 bases from J, the junction contained 8 bases not matched to a gene. Germline values: CDR1 SGHTA, CDR2 FQGNSA. The CDR3 covers 13 residues. Here the CDR3 DNA reads TGTGCCAGTCGGGCCCCTAGCGGCAATGAGCAGTTCTTC. This codes for CASRAPSGNEQFF.

This clonotype was seen a few times. The chain couples TRBV19 to TRBJ2-3, with no clear D. Deletions cut 2 bases from V and 3 bases from J, with 6 bases between. CDR3 size: 13 residues. Germline assignment: CDR1 LNHDA and CDR2 SQIVND (reference sequence). This CDR3 is CASSIIPTDTQYF. CDR3 in DNA: TGTGCCAGTAGTATAATTCCAACAGATACGCAGTATTTT.

The chain couples TRBV19 to TRBJ2-3; D is unresolved. V was clipped by 7 bases and J by 2 bases, with 10 bases between them. Germline V gives CDR1 LNHDA, CDR2 SQIVND (reference sequence). CDR3 size: 13 residues. CDR3 residues: CASTSRNTDTQYF. Written as DNA, the CDR3 is TGTGCCAGTACTTCGAGGAACACAGATACGCAGTATTTT. Looking up the rest from reference TRBV19 and TRBJ2-3 gives the full variable domain: DGGITQSPKYLFRKEGQNVTLSCEQNLNHDAMYWYRQDPGQGLRLIYYSQIVNDFQKGDIAEGYSVSREKKESFPLTVTSAQKNPTAFYLCASTSRNTDTQYFGPGTRLTVL.

The table lists this clonotype with a few counts. This chain joins TRBV19 and TRBJ2-1, with D possibly being TRBD1 or TRBD2 (5 bases each). Germline CDR1 reads LNHDA; CDR2 reads SQIVND (reference sequence). This CDR3 is built from 15 residues. The V and J ends lost 6 bases and 3 bases respectively, with 15 bases between them. DNA of the CDR3: TGTGCCAGTAGGGTGGGACGAGGCGGCTACAATGAGCAGTTCTTC. It encodes CASRVGRGGYNEQFF.

The chain joins TRBV25-1 to TRBJ2-1; tentatively, D is TRBD2 (5 bases). Trimming shortened V by 0 bases and J by 9 bases, and 12 bases separated the two germline ends. Germline values: CDR1 MGHDK, CDR2 SYGVNS. This CDR3 has 14 residues. The DNA of the CDR3 is TGTGCCAGCAGTGAATACCTCCGGGATGCTGAGCAGTTCTTC. Amino acid sequence: CASSEYLRDAEQFF.

This chain connects TRBV7-9 to TRBJ2-3, with D perhaps given as TRBD1 or TRBD2 (5 bases each). Trimming removed 5 bases at V and 6 bases at J, with 12 bases between. The CDR3 is 13 amino acids. Per the germline V gene, CDR1 is SEHNR and CDR2 is FQNEAQ (reference sequence). CDR3 sequence: CASSDYRGDTQYF. Here the CDR3 DNA reads TGTGCCAGCAGCGATTACCGGGGCGATACGCAGTATTTT.

J is TRBJ2-2 and V is TRBV30; tentatively, D is TRBD1 (6 bases). Trimming took off 2 bases at V and 5 bases at J, with 12 bases between the two ends. The CDR3 totals 14 residues. Germline assignment: CDR1 GTSNPN and CDR2 SVGIG (reference sequence). The CDR3 DNA follows: TGTGCCTGGAGTCGGCAGGGGATTACCGGGGAGCTGTTTTTT. Its translation: CAWSRQGITGELFF.

This clonotype was found a few times. The chain carries TRBV19 and TRBJ1-1; D not certain. This CDR3 is 15 amino acids long. CDR1 and CDR2 (germline): LNHDA, SQIVND (reference sequence). The ends were cut back, 8 bases at V and 0 bases at J, with 16 bases in the middle. DNA for the CDR3: TGTGCCAGTCGGAGGGCGGCCCCCATGAACACTGAAGCTTTCTTT. Its translation is CASRRAAPMNTEAFF.

The gene calls are TRBV27 and TRBJ2-3, with 9 positions matching TRBD2. From germline, CDR1 is MNHEY and CDR2 SMNVEV (reference sequence). The V gene end was trimmed by 0 bases and the J gene end by 4 bases; junction bases not matched to a gene: 14. The CDR3 contains 19 residues. DNA of the CDR3: TGTGCCAGCAGTTTATCGCCCCCTTTGGAGCGGGAGGTACCAGATACGCAGTATTTT. This encodes CASSLSPPLEREVPDTQYF.

The chain combines TRBV6-1 with TRBJ2-7; 7 bases agree with TRBD1. V shed 8 bases and J 2 bases; nucleotides not matched to a gene: 12. The CDR3 consists of 15 residues. Looked up from germline, CDR1 is MNHNS and CDR2 is SASEGT. CDR3 sequence: CASGYSRDRTYEQYF. The DNA of the CDR3 is TGTGCCAGCGGTTATAGCAGGGACAGAACCTACGAGCAGTACTTC.

Points on this clonotype: The junction departs from germline at one end; a sequencing error may be responsible. This chain uses TRBV5-6 with TRBJ2-4; 8 nucleotides match TRBD2. Germline CDR1 and CDR2: SGHDT and YYEEEE. This CDR3 has 17 amino acids. CDR3 sequence (DNA): TGTGCCGGCAGCTCCCGGGGGGGCGGAGTAGCCAAAAACATTCAGTACTTC. The encoded protein is CAGSSRGGGVAKNIQYF.